Following are 31 T cell receptor beta chains from one sample sequenced in a study of CD8 T cells in ankylosing spondylitis. TCRdb re-called the 5' RACE reads through MiXCR, storing one row per CDR3 protein. The sample holds around 390,000 distinct CDR3 sequences, 20% to 25% seen once. The study, taken as a whole, reports: Made up of under 10 highly homologous variants, a TCR beta motif appeared characteristic of ankylosing spondylitis blood.

No antigen is known for these receptors. Sequencing used blood, either unsorted or a sorted T cell fraction (not recorded which). These receptors all stem from a male donor with ankylosing spondylitis.

The genes are TRBV12-5 and TRBJ1-1; TRBD1 is a possible D gene (5 bases). With 6 bases removed from V and 3 bases from J, the gap between germline ends came to 11 bases. The CDR3 runs 13 residues. CDR1 LGHNT and CDR2 FRNRAP come from the germline V gene. The CDR3, as DNA: TGTGCTAGTGGCGGACCGACAGACACTGAAGCTTTCTTT. Amino acids: CASGGPTDTEAFF.

The genes are TRBV4-3 and TRBJ2-3, with 11 bases lining up with TRBD2. The CDR3 has 15 amino acids. Germline V gives CDR1 LGHNA, CDR2 YSLEER. Trimming cost V 4 bases and J 5 bases; bases outside gene matches: 5. DNA of the CDR3: TGCGCCAGCAGCCTTAGCGGGAGGGCTAGAGATACGCAGTATTTT. Residues: CASSLSGRARDTQYF.

The rearrangement uses TRBV6-1 and TRBJ2-7; the match to TRBD1 covers 7 bases. After removal of 6 bases from V and 4 bases from J, the junction contained 12 bases not matched to a gene. This CDR3 has 15 residues. CDR1 and CDR2 from the germline V gene are MNHNS and SASEGT. The CDR3 sequence: CASSEAGTDQYEQYF. The CDR3 DNA reads as TGTGCCAGCAGCGAGGCCGGGACAGATCAATACGAGCAGTACTTC.

This clonotype was seen only a few times. The chain employs TRBV12-3 or TRBV12-4 and TRBJ1-2, with D tentatively TRBD1 (6 bases). Trimming shortened V by 6 bases and J by 3 bases, and 17 bases separated the two germline ends. This CDR3 has 15 residues. The CDR3 reads CASSSPEGGDYGYTF. In nucleotides, the CDR3 is TGTGCCAGCAGCTCCCCCGAGGGGGGAGACTATGGCTACACCTTC.

A few counts support this clonotype. This chain joins TRBV11-2 and TRBJ1-2; D uncertain. V lost 3 bases, J lost 4 bases, and 6 bases lay in between. This CDR3 region has 12 residues. Germline CDR1 and CDR2: SGHAT and FQNNGV. The DNA for the CDR3 is TGTGCCAGCAGCTTTGAAGCCTATGGCTACACCTTC. Translation gives CASSFEAYGYTF.

The chain combines TRBV5-1 with TRBJ2-7; 7 bases are shared with TRBD1. V dropped 4 bases and J dropped 4; count of bases not matched to a gene: 8. Germline values: CDR1 SGHRS, CDR2 YFSETQ. This CDR3 contains 14 residues. The CDR3 DNA reads as TGCGCCAGCAGCCCCACGACAGGGCTTTACGAGCAGTACTTC. Translating it yields CASSPTTGLYEQYF.

The rearrangement uses TRBV20-1 and TRBJ2-5, with D maybe TRBD2 (7 bases). Trimming cost V 4 bases and J 5 bases, with 11 bases left between them. The CDR3 runs to 12 residues. Per germline, CDR1 DFQATT and CDR2 SNEGSKA (reference sequence). For the CDR3, the DNA is TGCAGTGCTATCGGGGGGCGGGAGACCCAGTACTTC. This codes for CSAIGGRETQYF.

This clonotype was observed a handful of times. The rearrangement uses TRBV29-1 and TRBJ2-7, with a weak D call TRBD2 (5 bases). CDR1 SQVTM and CDR2 ANQGSEA come from the germline V gene. This CDR3 region has 13 residues. V was clipped by 6 bases and J by 7 bases, with 19 bases between them. The CDR3, as DNA: TGCAGCGTAAAAAGTTCTGAGCCGGGAGAGCAGTACTTC. Translating it yields CSVKSSEPGEQYF.

This clonotype was detected only a few times. The rearrangement joins TRBV12-3 or TRBV12-4 to TRBJ2-7; D unresolved. V was pared by 3 bases and J by 2 bases, with 8 bases between. CDR3 length: 13 residues. The CDR3 DNA sequence: TGTGCCAGCAGTTTGCATGAGACCTACGAGCAGTACTTC. Translated, it gives CASSLHETYEQYF.

This clonotype has a handful of counts. The V gene is TRBV6-5, the J gene TRBJ1-1, with 7 bases identical to TRBD1. Trimming at V came to 7 bases and at J to 7 bases, leaving 3 bases not matched to a gene. Germline CDR1 and CDR2: MNHEY and SVGAGI. This CDR3 is built from 11 residues. DNA of the CDR3: TGTGCCAGCACCCGGGACAGTGAAGCTTTCTTT. Protein product: CASTRDSEAFF.

The chain employs TRBV7-9 and TRBJ1-4; D gene ambiguous. The CDR3 is 13 residues long. Germline CDR1 is SEHNR and CDR2 is FQNEAQ (reference sequence). V lost 5 bases to trimming and J lost 9 bases, with 13 bases between them. The DNA of the CDR3 is TGTGCCAGCAGCCTCTCCCGGGCCCAAAAACTGTTTTTT. As protein: CASSLSRAQKLFF.

This chain connects TRBV20-1 to TRBJ2-7, with D perhaps TRBD2 (7 bases). From germline, CDR1 is DFQATT and CDR2 SNEGSKA (reference sequence). The V end was cut by 3 bases, the J end by 0 bases, with 12 bases between. There are 14 residues in the CDR3. The CDR3 region is CSARGGPNSYEQYF. The CDR3 DNA sequence: TGCAGTGCTAGGGGGGGGCCCAACTCCTACGAGCAGTACTTC.

This clonotype was seen a few times. The rearrangement joins TRBV5-1 to TRBJ2-7; D perhaps matches TRBD1 (6 bases). CDR3 length equals 15 residues. Germline CDR1 and CDR2: SGHRS and YFSETQ. The V and J ends lost 0 bases and 3 bases respectively, with 13 bases between them. The CDR3 sequence is CASSLEGRGFYEQYF. CDR3 nucleotide sequence: TGCGCCAGCAGCTTGGAGGGCAGGGGATTCTACGAGCAGTACTTC. Using reference TRBV5-1 and TRBJ2-7 for the parts outside the CDR3, the full variable domain is KAGVTQTPRYLIKTRGQQVTLSCSPISGHRSVSWYQQTPGQGLQFLFEYFSETQRNKGNFPGRFSGRQFSNSRSEMNVSTLELGDSALYLCASSLEGRGFYEQYFGPGTRLTVT.

The CDR3 here is CASSFAGRSSYEQYF. The CDR3 coding sequence is TGTGCCAGCAGTTTTGCGGGGAGGAGCTCCTACGAGCAGTACTTC. This rearrangement joins TRBV12-3 or TRBV12-4 to TRBJ2-7; the D gene is possibly TRBD2 (6 bases). Trimming removed 3 bases at V and 0 bases at J, with 12 bases between. The CDR3 runs 15 residues.

J is TRBJ2-1 and V is TRBV5-1; TRBD2 agrees at 12 bases. Germline values: CDR1 SGHRS, CDR2 YFSETQ. CDR3 length equals 13 residues. The V and J ends lost 2 bases and 13 bases, in that order; junction bases with no gene match: 4. The CDR3 nucleotides are TGCGCCAGCAGCTTAGGACTAGCGGGGAGTCAGTTCTTC. It translates to CASSLGLAGSQFF.

At least ten counts were recorded for this clonotype. The chain carries TRBV13 and TRBJ2-3, with TRBD2 matching over 7 bases. Germline loops: CDR1 PRHDT, CDR2 FYEKMQ (reference sequence). The CDR3 has 16 amino acids. V shed 5 bases and J 2 bases; nucleotides not matched to a gene: 10. The CDR3 sequence: CASSRRTSGVTDTQYF. The CDR3 coding sequence is TGTGCCAGCAGCCGGAGGACGAGCGGGGTCACAGATACGCAGTATTTT.

This clonotype was counted between two and nine times. The chain joins TRBV14 to TRBJ1-1; D remains unclear. Germline CDR1 and CDR2: SGHDN and FVKESK. This CDR3 is 14 amino acids long. Deletions cut 1 base from V and 1 base from J, with 7 bases between. The CDR3 spells CASSQVGRNTEAFF. The CDR3 nucleotides read TGTGCCAGCAGCCAAGTCGGCAGGAACACTGAAGCTTTCTTT.

The CDR3 region has the DNA TGTGCCAGCAGCTACGACAGGGGTGTATTGAACATTCAGTACTTC. It translates to CASSYDRGVLNIQYF. This rearrangement joins TRBV7-9 to TRBJ2-4; TRBD1 aligns across 8 bases. The CDR3 is made up of 15 amino acids. J was trimmed by 7 bases and V by 4 bases; bases with no gene match: 9. CDR1 and CDR2 from the germline V gene are SEHNR and FQNEAQ (reference sequence).

This clonotype showed up just once. This chain connects TRBV12-3 or TRBV12-4 to TRBJ2-1, with 7 bases that match TRBD2. The trim removed 2 bases at V and 2 bases at J, leaving 6 bases unmatched. This CDR3 has 16 residues. The CDR3 reads CASSLPGGVTYNEQFF. The CDR3 nucleotides read TGTGCCAGCAGTTTACCGGGAGGCGTGACCTACAATGAGCAGTTCTTC.

The gene calls are TRBV28 and TRBJ2-1; 7 nucleotides align to TRBD1. CDR1 MDHEN and CDR2 SYDVKM come from the germline V gene. V shed 6 bases, J shed 9 bases, and the junction held 5 bases outside the gene matches. The CDR3 covers 12 residues. CDR3 DNA sequence: TGTGCCAGCAGCCAAGGGGGCGGTGAGCAGTTCTTC. Amino acids: CASSQGGGEQFF. The variable domain in full, completed from reference TRBV28 and TRBJ2-1, reads DVKVTQSSRYLVKRTGEKVFLECVQDMDHENMFWYRQDPGLGLRLIYFSYDVKMKEKGDIPEGYSVSREKKERFSLILESASTNQTSMYLCASSQGGGEQFFGPGTRLTVL.

The chain has TRBV20-1 and TRBJ1-6; 10 bases are a match to TRBD1. There are 16 residues in the CDR3. Trimming removed 1 base from V and 1 base from J; junction bases left unmatched: 1. From germline, CDR1 is DFQATT and CDR2 SNEGSKA (reference sequence). The CDR3 DNA reads as TGCAGTGCTAGAGGGGACAGGGGTTCCTATAATTCACCCCTCCACTTT. Translation: CSARGDRGSYNSPLHF.

The chain combines TRBV11-2 with TRBJ2-7, with no clear D. The germline V and J ends were trimmed by 1 base and 1 base, with 11 bases remaining between them. This CDR3 has 15 amino acids. In germline, CDR1 is SGHAT, CDR2 FQNNGV. This chain's CDR3 is CASSLAGSASYEQYF. CDR3 sequence (DNA): TGTGCCAGCAGCTTAGCCGGATCGGCTTCCTACGAGCAGTACTTC.

This clonotype was seen more than once but under ten times. The V gene is TRBV9, the J gene TRBJ2-2; no clear D. Trimming took off 4 bases at V and 7 bases at J, with 11 bases between the two ends. CDR1 SGDLS and CDR2 YYNGEE come from the germline V gene. CDR3 length: 13 residues. CDR3 region: CASSKRVDGELFF. The CDR3 bases are TGTGCCAGCAGCAAAAGGGTTGACGGGGAGCTGTTTTTT.

The chain is built from TRBV12-3 or TRBV12-4 and TRBJ1-5, with D unclear. The CDR3 has 14 residues. Trimming left V 3 bases short and J 9 bases short, with 15 bases between. Here the CDR3 reads CASSFLGKEGPQHF. The CDR3 DNA sequence: TGTGCCAGCAGTTTTCTTGGGAAAGAGGGGCCCCAGCATTTT.

The chain uses TRBV6-2 or TRBV6-3 and TRBJ1-1, with D perhaps matching TRBD1 (5 bases). Trimming left V 5 bases short and J 1 base short, with 17 bases between. Looked up from germline, CDR1 is MNHEY and CDR2 is SVGEGT. The CDR3 totals 16 residues. CDR3 region: CASSIRTDGGNTEAFF. Here the CDR3 DNA reads TGTGCCAGCAGTATTAGGACGGACGGGGGGAACACTGAAGCTTTCTTT.

Ten or more counts support this clonotype. The chain joins TRBV14 to TRBJ2-5, with 9 bases that match TRBD1. The ends lost 5 bases at V and 2 bases at J; junction bases unmatched: 6. Germline V gene data show CDR1 as SGHDN and CDR2 as FVKESK. This CDR3 has 15 amino acids. For the CDR3, the DNA is TGTGCCAGCAGCGAAGGGACAGGGACACAAGAGACCCAGTACTTC. Its protein product is CASSEGTGTQETQYF.

This clonotype occurred a few times. The chain uses TRBV6-1 and TRBJ2-1, with D perhaps TRBD2 (6 bases). From germline, CDR1 is MNHNS and CDR2 SASEGT. The CDR3 consists of 14 residues. V was cut by 3 bases and J by 6 bases, with 12 bases left in between. CDR3 loop: CASSDRDFRNEQFF. In nucleotides, the CDR3 is TGTGCCAGCAGTGACCGGGACTTTCGCAATGAGCAGTTCTTC.

V gene TRBV3-1 combines with J gene TRBJ2-5; possible D gene TRBD2, 6 bases. Germline lookup yields CDR1 LGHDT and CDR2 YNNKEL (reference sequence). V was trimmed by 5 bases and J by 7 bases, leaving 23 bases between them. The CDR3 runs to 16 residues. CDR3 DNA sequence: TGTGCCAGCAGCGCTCGGTTAGCGGACTCCCGAGGGACCCAGTACTTC. Translation gives CASSARLADSRGTQYF.

In this sample, this clonotype turned up a few times. The chain joins TRBV5-1 to TRBJ2-3; TRBD2 matches 11 bases. This CDR3 is 17 amino acids long. V lost 2 bases to trimming and J lost 4 bases; unmatched junction nucleotides: 9. The germline V gene has CDR1 SGHRS and CDR2 YFSETQ. The CDR3 region is CASSFRLAGGIADTQYF. In nucleotides, the CDR3 is TGCGCCAGCAGCTTTAGGCTAGCGGGAGGAATCGCAGATACGCAGTATTTT. Full variable domain (outside the CDR3, taken from reference TRBV5-1 and TRBJ2-3): KAGVTQTPRYLIKTRGQQVTLSCSPISGHRSVSWYQQTPGQGLQFLFEYFSETQRNKGNFPGRFSGRQFSNSRSEMNVSTLELGDSALYLCASSFRLAGGIADTQYFGPGTRLTVL.

The V gene is TRBV6-1, the J gene TRBJ1-4, with TRBD1 as a possible D gene (5 bases). This CDR3 contains 17 residues. V lost 6 bases and J lost 0, with 17 bases in between. Germline assignment: CDR1 MNHNS and CDR2 SASEGT. This CDR3 reads CASSLPKGSATNEKLFF. Here the CDR3 DNA reads TGTGCCAGCAGCCTCCCTAAGGGGAGTGCAACTAATGAAAAACTGTTTTTT.

This clonotype was detected only a few times. Mismatch with germline at one junction end may stem from a read error. V is TRBV27 and J is TRBJ1-1; 8 nucleotides agree with TRBD1. There are 16 residues in the CDR3. Germline V gene lookup returns CDR1 MNHEY and CDR2 SMNVEV (reference sequence). This CDR3 is CASSLFGQGVSTEAFF. CDR3 coding DNA: TGTGCCAGTAGTTTATTTGGACAGGGAGTTAGCACTGAAGCTTTCTTT.